The 27 T cell receptor beta chains below all came from one sample that was sequenced in a study of persistence of HIV-infected CD4 T cells. These receptors have no known antigen. The libraries were made with immunoSEQ version 4 in survey mode. The method was immunoSEQ multiplex PCR; TCRdb's version includes in-frame clones alone and lacks a portion of them. The sample comprises tens of thousands of clones, about 80% of which are singletons, and about 0.8% rests with the top ten. Lysates of CMV-infected fibroblasts at around 9.8 ug/mL stimulated these cells. CD40L-negative CD69-negative CD45RO-high memory CD4+ T cells were sorted as populations depleted of antigen-responding cells. This specimen was CD4+ T cells sorted from PBMCs after roughly 18-hour stimulation, taken from a patient who received antiretroviral therapy. Receptor source: an adult woman with HIV who was CMV-seropositive.

This clone showed up just a few times. The CDR3 bases are TGTGCCAGCAGCCAAGTATCCACAGGGCAAATTAACTATGGCTACACCTTC. This encodes CASSQVSTGQINYGYTF. The chain carries TRBV4-2 and TRBJ1-2, with D possibly matching TRBD1 (6 bases). The CDR3 has 17 amino acids. Trimming removed 1 base from V and 1 base from J, with 16 bases in between. In germline, CDR1 is LGHNA, CDR2 YNFKEQ.

The chain recombines TRBV5-4 with TRBJ2-2, with a possible D match to TRBD1 (6 bases). The CDR3 runs 16 residues. CDR1 SGHNT and CDR2 YYREEE come from the germline V gene (reference sequence). Trimming removed 0 bases at V and 4 bases at J, with 13 bases between. CDR3 protein: CASSLDQVGGTGELFF. Here the CDR3 DNA reads TGTGCCAGCAGCTTGGACCAAGTAGGGGGCACCGGGGAGCTGTTTTTT.

The chain carries TRBV29-1 and TRBJ1-2, with D possibly matching TRBD1 (5 bases). The V and J ends lost 4 bases and 6 bases respectively, with 15 bases between them. This CDR3 region has 13 residues. Per germline, CDR1 SQVTM and CDR2 ANQGSEA. In DNA, the CDR3 is TGCAGCGTTGGACAGACCGAGAACGATGGCTACACCTTC. It encodes CSVGQTENDGYTF.

The chain uses TRBV5-1 and TRBJ1-1; 9 bases agree with TRBD1. The germline V gene encodes CDR1 SGHRS and CDR2 YFSETQ. Trimming at V came to 1 base and at J to 3 bases, leaving 1 base not matched to a gene. The CDR3 loop spans 14 amino acids. The CDR3 sequence: CASSLTGGDTEAFF. The DNA for the CDR3 is TGCGCCAGCAGCTTGACAGGGGGCGACACTGAAGCTTTCTTT.

This chain joins TRBV3-1 (or the pseudogene TRBV3-2) and TRBJ2-2; D gene uncertain. Germline V gene data show CDR1 as LGHDT and CDR2 as YNNKEL (reference sequence). V was pared by 1 base and J by 1 base, with 4 bases between. CDR3 size: 14 residues. The CDR3 protein is CASSQVRNTGELFF. The CDR3, as DNA: TGTGCCAGCAGCCAAGTCAGGAACACCGGGGAGCTGTTTTTT.

This clone was observed a few times. V and J are TRBV5-1 and TRBJ1-1; 8 nucleotides line up with TRBD1. Per the germline V gene, CDR1 is SGHRS and CDR2 is YFSETQ. V gave up 1 base and J gave up 5 bases; unmatched junction bases: 1. There are 13 residues in the CDR3. The CDR3 coding sequence is TGCGCCAGCAGCTTGACAGGGGGGACTGAAGCTTTCTTT. This encodes CASSLTGGTEAFF.

The V call is TRBV10-2, the J call TRBJ2-2; D may be TRBD2 (6 bases). The CDR3 contains 14 residues. V gave up 4 bases and J gave up 5 bases, with 11 bases separating them. CDR1 is WSHSY, CDR2 SAAADI, per germline. CDR3 residues: CASSVDGGTGELFF. In DNA, the CDR3 is TGCGCCAGCAGTGTGGATGGAGGGACCGGGGAGCTGTTTTTT.

The rearrangement uses TRBV10-3 and TRBJ1-2; TRBD1 is a possible D gene (5 bases). V was cut by 7 bases and J by 0 bases, with 18 bases left in between. Germline lookup yields CDR1 ENHRY and CDR2 SYGVKD. This CDR3 region has 16 residues. The CDR3 protein is CAIKSDSRAANYGYTF. CDR3 nucleotides: TGTGCCATCAAGTCGGATAGCAGGGCAGCTAACTATGGCTACACCTTC.

J is TRBJ2-1 and V is TRBV18; 12 positions agree with TRBD1. Trimming removed 6 bases from V and 5 bases from J; junction bases left unmatched: 8. This CDR3 spans 16 amino acids. Per germline, CDR1 KGHSH and CDR2 LQKENI. CDR3 loop: CASSTWGQGAHNEQFF. CDR3 in DNA: TGTGCCAGCTCTACGTGGGGACAGGGGGCACACAATGAGCAGTTCTTC.

In this sample, this clone turned up once. The chain combines TRBV9 with TRBJ1-4; 9 nucleotides agree with TRBD1. The junction had 6 bases not matched to a gene; V was cut back by 2 bases and J by 4 bases. This CDR3 region has 16 residues. The V gene's germline CDR1 is SGDLS and CDR2 YYNGEE. The CDR3 region has the DNA TGTGCCAGCAGCGTCCGAACAGGGGGCCTTAATGAAAAACTGTTTTTT. As protein: CASSVRTGGLNEKLFF.

DNA for the CDR3: TGTGCCACCGAGGGTATAGCGGGAGGGAGCTTAAGGCAAGCTTTCTTT. As protein: CATEGIAGGSLRQAFF. This chain joins TRBV2 and TRBJ1-1, with D unresolved. The CDR3 is made up of 16 amino acids. Looked up from germline, CDR1 is SNHLY and CDR2 is FYNNEI. V lost 10 bases and J 9 bases, leaving 30 bases between the germline ends.

The chain uses TRBV18 and TRBJ2-5; no clear D gene. The CDR3 loop spans 11 amino acids. Trimming pared 6 bases from V and 5 bases from J, leaving 7 bases between. Germline values: CDR1 KGHSH, CDR2 LQKENI. CDR3 loop: CASSSMETQYF. CDR3 coding DNA: TGTGCCAGCTCCTCAATGGAGACCCAGTACTTC. Full variable domain (rest looked up from reference TRBV18 and TRBJ2-5): NAGVMQNPRHLVRRRGQEARLRCSPMKGHSHVYWYRQLPEEGLKFMVYLQKENIIDESGMPKERFSAEFPKEGPSILRIQQVVRGDSAAYFCASSSMETQYFGPGTRLLVL.

With respect to this clone: Other DNA sequences of this sample code for an identical CDR3. This chain joins TRBV3-1 (or the pseudogene TRBV3-2) and TRBJ2-2; no definite D call. V was clipped by 1 base and J by 5 bases, with 5 bases between them. The V gene's germline CDR1 is LGHDT and CDR2 YNNKEL (reference sequence). The CDR3 contains 13 residues. The CDR3 DNA sequence: TGTGCCAGCAGCCAAGTAAGGACCGGGGAGCTGTTTTTT. This encodes CASSQVRTGELFF.

The rearrangement joins TRBV19 to TRBJ1-3; 7 bases fit TRBD1. Germline assignment: CDR1 LNHDA and CDR2 SQIVND (reference sequence). The CDR3 consists of 14 residues. V lost 7 bases to trimming and J lost 4 bases; unmatched junction nucleotides: 7. In DNA form, the CDR3 reads TGTGCCAGTAAGGAGGGGGCCGCGGGAAACACCATATATTTT. It specifies CASKEGAAGNTIYF.

The rearrangement uses TRBV2 and TRBJ2-5; a weak D match, TRBD1 (6 bases). This CDR3 has 12 amino acids. Deletions cut 11 bases from V and 0 bases from J, with 10 bases between. Germline V gives CDR1 SNHLY, CDR2 FYNNEI. The CDR3 region has the DNA TGTGCCGACCGGGACAACCAAGAGACCCAGTACTTC. Translating it yields CADRDNQETQYF.

This clone has a single count. The rearrangement uses TRBV7-3 and TRBJ1-6; no definite D call. CDR1 is SGHTA, CDR2 FQGTGA, per germline. The V end lost 10 bases, the J end lost 9 bases, and 7 bases lay between the germline ends. The CDR3 has 10 amino acids. The CDR3 is CAIATSPLHF. For the CDR3, the DNA is TGTGCCATCGCTACTTCACCCCTCCACTTT.

This CDR3 reads CASSEGQLGYGYTF. The CDR3 DNA sequence: TGCGCCAGCAGCGAAGGACAGCTCGGCTATGGCTACACCTTC. V usage is TRBV5-1 and J usage is TRBJ1-2; tentatively, D is TRBD1 (6 bases). CDR1 SGHRS and CDR2 YFSETQ come from the germline V gene. This CDR3 is built from 14 residues. The V and J ends lost 4 bases and 4 bases respectively, with 14 bases between them.

The chain joins TRBV6-5 to TRBJ1-1; unclear D gene. V lost 7 bases and J 0 bases, leaving 9 bases between the germline ends. This CDR3 is built from 13 residues. Germline V lookup: CDR1 MNHEY, CDR2 SVGAGI. The chain's CDR3 is CASKKGLNTEAFF. CDR3 DNA sequence: TGTGCCAGCAAAAAGGGCCTGAACACTGAAGCTTTCTTT.

The genes are TRBV5-6 and TRBJ1-5, with a weak D call TRBD1 (6 bases). V shed 4 bases and J shed 3 bases, with 14 bases lying between them. Germline V gene lookup returns CDR1 SGHDT and CDR2 YYEEEE. This CDR3 region has 15 residues. DNA of the CDR3: TGTGCCAGCAGCCATGGACAGAGGGTCAATCAGCCCCAGCATTTT. It yields the protein CASSHGQRVNQPQHF.

This clone is labeled medium-sized (0.01 to 0.1%). Other nucleotide sequences in the sample specify the same CDR3. This sequence joins TRBV3-1 (or the pseudogene TRBV3-2) and TRBJ1-1; unclear D gene. The CDR3 covers 14 residues. V was cut by 4 bases and J by 3 bases, with 12 bases left in between. Germline V CDR1 and CDR2: LGHDT, YNNKEL (reference sequence). The CDR3 reads CASSRGDRDTEAFF. For the CDR3, the DNA is TGTGCCAGCAGCCGGGGAGACCGGGACACTGAAGCTTTCTTT.

This chain uses TRBV10-3 with TRBJ1-4; D not resolved. This CDR3 is built from 12 residues. The ends were cut back, 2 bases at V and 10 bases at J, with 8 bases in the middle. Germline V lookup: CDR1 ENHRY, CDR2 SYGVKD. The CDR3 spells CAISEPLGKLFF. The CDR3 DNA follows: TGTGCCATCAGTGAGCCGTTGGGAAAACTGTTTTTT.

The V gene is TRBV11-3, the J gene TRBJ2-2, with 12 bases aligning to TRBD1. The germline V gene encodes CDR1 SGHNT and CDR2 YENEEA. The CDR3 sequence is 18 residues long. The junction had 9 bases not matched to a gene; V was cut back by 1 base and J by 6 bases. DNA of the CDR3: TGTGCCAGCAGCTTAGGACCCGGGACAGGGGGCAGAGCCGGGGAGCTGTTTTTT. This encodes CASSLGPGTGGRAGELFF.

The chain recombines TRBV12-3 or TRBV12-4 with TRBJ1-5; D ambiguous. CDR3 length equals 13 residues. V lost 5 bases and J 5 bases, leaving 10 bases between the germline ends. This chain's CDR3 is CASSREAHQPQHF. The CDR3 DNA reads TGTGCCAGCAGTCGAGAGGCTCATCAGCCCCAGCATTTT.

The chain joins TRBV7-3 to TRBJ2-7; 7 bases are shared with TRBD2. Trimming took 8 bases from V and 4 from J; bases not matched to a gene: 8. The CDR3 consists of 13 residues. From germline, CDR1 is SGHTA and CDR2 FQGTGA. Written as DNA, the CDR3 is TGTGCCAGCCACCCGGCCGGGGGGTACGAGCAGTACTTC. It encodes CASHPAGGYEQYF.

The chain links TRBV3-1 (or the pseudogene TRBV3-2) to TRBJ1-4; D perhaps matches TRBD1 (6 bases). CDR1 and CDR2 from the germline V gene are LGHDT and YNNKEL (reference sequence). Between the trimmed V and J ends, which lost 1 base and 5 bases, there was a span of 11 bases. The CDR3 length is 15 residues. In DNA form, the CDR3 reads TGTGCCAGCAGCCAAGTTACAGGGATAAATGAAAAACTGTTTTTT. Protein sequence: CASSQVTGINEKLFF.

V gene TRBV30 combines with J gene TRBJ1-3; D is uncertain. Trimming removed 2 bases from V and 0 bases from J, with 2 bases in between. The CDR3 loop spans 12 amino acids. Germline CDR1 reads GTSNPN; CDR2 reads SVGIG (reference sequence). CDR3 DNA: TGTGCCTGGAGTCCCTCTGGAAACACCATATATTTT. It translates to CAWSPSGNTIYF.

The CDR3 reads CASSLESDTQYF. The CDR3 DNA is TGTGCCAGCAGCTTGGAGTCAGATACGCAGTATTTT. The chain has TRBV5-4 and TRBJ2-3; the D is unclear. CDR3 length: 12 residues. Germline V CDR1 and CDR2: SGHNT, YYREEE (reference sequence). Trimming stripped 0 bases from V and 4 bases from J, with 3 bases between.